A single T cell receptor beta chain is shown here with its context. Its antigen is unknown. The data derive from a study of CD8 T cells in Susac syndrome. Study-level points and caveats: By the study's own acknowledgment, its TCR sequencing and HLA analysis included relatively few individuals.

Reverse transcription of roughly 0.5 to 1 ug RNA was carried out with random hexamers. Coverage of TCR beta CDR3 amplification by immunoSEQ multiplex PCR extended to 54 Vbeta and 13 Jbeta. TCRdb recomputed calls from the immunoSEQ multiplex PCR reads with MiXCR, one row per CDR3 protein. The sample lists approximately 170,000 distinct CDR3 sequences, 92% occurring once. Sequencing of TCR beta was undertaken in CD8+ and CD4+ T cells derived from blood. Germline V gives CDR1 LGHNA, CDR2 YSLEER. CDR3 length: 17 residues. V was pared by 0 bases and J by 2 bases, with 17 bases between. The sequenced sample consisted of CD4+ T cells from PBMCs. The receptor was isolated from a human donor in good health. The chain links TRBV4-3 to TRBJ2-7; D is perhaps TRBD1 (6 bases). The CDR3 protein is CASSQDFVQGRTYEQYF. As DNA, the CDR3 is TGCGCCAGCAGCCAAGATTTCGTGCAGGGGAGAACCTACGAGCAGTACTTC.